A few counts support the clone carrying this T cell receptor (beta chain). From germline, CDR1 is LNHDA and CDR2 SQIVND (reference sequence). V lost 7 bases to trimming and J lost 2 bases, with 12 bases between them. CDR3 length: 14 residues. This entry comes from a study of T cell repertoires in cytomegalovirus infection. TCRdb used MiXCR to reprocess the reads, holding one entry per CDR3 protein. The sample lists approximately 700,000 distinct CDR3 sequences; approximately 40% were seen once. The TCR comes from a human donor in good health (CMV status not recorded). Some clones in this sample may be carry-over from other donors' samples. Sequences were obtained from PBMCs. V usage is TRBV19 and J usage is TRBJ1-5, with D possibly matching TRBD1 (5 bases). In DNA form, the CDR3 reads TGTGCCAGTACACCGGGGGGGGGCAATCAGCCCCAGCATTTT. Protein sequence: CASTPGGGNQPQHF. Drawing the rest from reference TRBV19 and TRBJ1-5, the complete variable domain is DGGITQSPKYLFRKEGQNVTLSCEQNLNHDAMYWYRQDPGQGLRLIYYSQIVNDFQKGDIAEGYSVSREKKESFPLTVTSAQKNPTAFYLCASTPGGGNQPQHFGDGTRLSIL.